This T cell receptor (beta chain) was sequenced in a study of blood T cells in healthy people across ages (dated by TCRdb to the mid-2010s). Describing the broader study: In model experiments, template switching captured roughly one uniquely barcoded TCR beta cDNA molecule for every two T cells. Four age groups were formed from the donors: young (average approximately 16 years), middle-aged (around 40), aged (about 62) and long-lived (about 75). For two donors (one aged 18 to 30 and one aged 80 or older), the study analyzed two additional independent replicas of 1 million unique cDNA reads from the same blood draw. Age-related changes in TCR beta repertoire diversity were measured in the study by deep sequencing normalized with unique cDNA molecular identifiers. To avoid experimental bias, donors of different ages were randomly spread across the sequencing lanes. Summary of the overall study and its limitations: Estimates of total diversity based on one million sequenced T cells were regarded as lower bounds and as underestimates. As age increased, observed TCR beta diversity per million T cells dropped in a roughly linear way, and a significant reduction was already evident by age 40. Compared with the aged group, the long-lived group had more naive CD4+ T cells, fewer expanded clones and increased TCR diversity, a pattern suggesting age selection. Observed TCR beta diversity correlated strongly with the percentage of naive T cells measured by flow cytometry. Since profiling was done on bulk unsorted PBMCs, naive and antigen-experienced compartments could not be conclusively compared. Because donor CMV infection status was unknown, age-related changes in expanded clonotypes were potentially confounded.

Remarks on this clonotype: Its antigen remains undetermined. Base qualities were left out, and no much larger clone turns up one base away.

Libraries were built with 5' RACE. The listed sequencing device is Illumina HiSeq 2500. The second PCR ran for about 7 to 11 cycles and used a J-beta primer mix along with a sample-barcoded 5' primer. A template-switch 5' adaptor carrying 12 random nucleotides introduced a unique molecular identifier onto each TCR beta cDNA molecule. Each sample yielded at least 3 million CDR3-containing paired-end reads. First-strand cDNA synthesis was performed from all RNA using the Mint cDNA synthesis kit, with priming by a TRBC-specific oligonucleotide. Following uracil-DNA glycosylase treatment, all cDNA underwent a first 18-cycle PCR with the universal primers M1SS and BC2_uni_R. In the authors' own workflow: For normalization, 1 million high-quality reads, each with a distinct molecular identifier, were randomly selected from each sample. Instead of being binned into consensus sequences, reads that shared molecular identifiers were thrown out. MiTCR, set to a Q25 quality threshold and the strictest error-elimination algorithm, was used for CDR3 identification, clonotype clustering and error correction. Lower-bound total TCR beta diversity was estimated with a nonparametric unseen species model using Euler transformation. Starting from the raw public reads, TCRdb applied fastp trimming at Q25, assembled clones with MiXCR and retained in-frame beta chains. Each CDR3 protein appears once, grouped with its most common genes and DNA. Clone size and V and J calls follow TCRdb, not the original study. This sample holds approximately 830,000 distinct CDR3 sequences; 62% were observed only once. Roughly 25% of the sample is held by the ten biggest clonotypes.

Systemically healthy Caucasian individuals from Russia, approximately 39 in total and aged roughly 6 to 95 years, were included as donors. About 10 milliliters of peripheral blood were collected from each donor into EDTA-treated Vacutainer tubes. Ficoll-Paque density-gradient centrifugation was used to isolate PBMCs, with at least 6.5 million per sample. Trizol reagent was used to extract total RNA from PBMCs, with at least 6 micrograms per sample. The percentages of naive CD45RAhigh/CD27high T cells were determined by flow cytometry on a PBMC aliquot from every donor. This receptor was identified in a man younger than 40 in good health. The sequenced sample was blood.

At the DNA level, the sequence is TGTGCCAGCAGTTACTGGGGCGGGACTAGCTTTTCGGATACGCAGTATTTT. It translates to CASSYWGGTSFSDTQYF. This chain joins TRBV6-2 or TRBV6-3 to TRBJ2-3, and TRBD2 aligns with 9 junction nucleotides. The CDR3 contains 17 residues, cysteine and phenylalanine counted. The retained sequence is limited to the CDR3, 51 bases, with the frame set at the first base. Germline trimming amounts to 1 base on V and 6 bases on J, with 11 as the count of junction bases outside the gene matches. Based on the germline V gene, the CDR1 and CDR2 sequences are MNHEY and SVGEGT.